These 20 T cell receptor beta chains originate from one sample sequenced in a study of T cells in Graves' hyperthyroidism and ophthalmopathy. TCR beta CDR3 sequences were amplified from RNA transcripts. The TCR CDR3 first-round RT-PCR relied on the HTBI primer set. MiXCR, applied by TCRdb to the multiplex PCR reads, yields one record per CDR3 protein. The sample lists around 430,000 distinct CDR3 sequences, about 15% occurring once. Sequenced input: blood. The source of these receptors is a woman in her twenties or thirties with Graves' hyperthyroidism.

The V call is TRBV29-1, the J call TRBJ2-2; D is perhaps TRBD1 (6 bases). The germline V and J ends were trimmed by 6 bases and 2 bases, with 13 bases remaining between them. CDR1 and CDR2 from the germline V gene are SQVTM and ANQGSEA. This CDR3 has 14 amino acids. CDR3 in DNA: TGCAGCGTGGTTACGACAGGAAACACCGGGGAGCTGTTTTTT. Protein product: CSVVTTGNTGELFF.

This clonotype is a singleton in its sample. The chain is built from TRBV27 and TRBJ2-1, with 15 bases matching TRBD2. Losses at the gene ends were 8 bases for V and 8 bases for J; bases not matched to a gene: 7. Germline V lookup: CDR1 MNHEY, CDR2 SMNVEV (reference sequence). CDR3 size: 15 residues. The CDR3 DNA sequence: TGTGCCAGCGCTATGGGACTAGCGGGAGGTGATGAGCAGTTCTTC. It codes for CASAMGLAGGDEQFF.

The chain employs TRBV20-1 and TRBJ2-4; 7 bases are a match to TRBD1. The CDR3 loop spans 15 amino acids. V lost 3 bases, J lost 1 base, and 6 bases stayed unmatched. Germline V gene data show CDR1 as DFQATT and CDR2 as SNEGSKA (reference sequence). DNA for the CDR3: TGCAGTGCTAGTGATCCGACAGGGGCCAAAAACATTCAGTACTTC. It yields the protein CSASDPTGAKNIQYF.

This clonotype has only a few counts. This chain connects TRBV4-1 to TRBJ2-1; TRBD2 matches at 11 bases. Germline loops: CDR1 MGHRA, CDR2 YSYEKL. The CDR3 totals 16 residues. J was trimmed by 6 bases and V by 4 bases; bases with no gene match: 8. CDR3 coding DNA: TGCGCCAGCAGCCCGGTAGCGGGAGGGCCAGGCAATGAGCAGTTCTTC. Encoded protein: CASSPVAGGPGNEQFF.

This clonotype appeared a few times. V is TRBV7-9 and J is TRBJ1-6; a weak D match, TRBD1 (5 bases). CDR3 length: 17 residues. V was pared by 5 bases and J by 11 bases, with 25 bases between. Germline V CDR1 and CDR2: SEHNR, FQNEAQ (reference sequence). This CDR3 reads CASSDKPGTDLVTPLHF. DNA of the CDR3: TGTGCCAGCAGCGATAAACCCGGGACGGACCTGGTGACACCCCTCCACTTT.

This clonotype came up a few times. V gene TRBV12-3 or TRBV12-4 combines with J gene TRBJ2-1; the D is unclear. The V gene lost 3 bases and the J gene lost 15 bases, with 21 bases spanning the gap. This CDR3 comprises 14 residues. The CDR3 nucleotides read TGTGCCAGCAGTTTGGGTGGACCAGAGAAAGTTATGTTCTTC. Translating gives CASSLGGPEKVMFF.

The chain joins TRBV20-1 to TRBJ2-7; 11 bases match TRBD2. Germline CDR1 DFQATT, CDR2 SNEGSKA (reference sequence). V was clipped by 6 bases and J by 6 bases; unmatched bases: 10. The CDR3 contains 14 residues. Here the CDR3 DNA reads TGCAGTGCGGGGGATGGGCTAGCGGGAGGCGAGCAGTACTTC. It specifies CSAGDGLAGGEQYF.

This chain links TRBV7-9 with TRBJ1-5; maybe TRBD1 (6 bases). Germline V CDR1 and CDR2: SEHNR, FQNEAQ (reference sequence). This CDR3 has 15 residues. Trimming took 3 bases from V and 6 from J, leaving 15 bases between them. The CDR3 is CASSFDGQMGQPQHF. The DNA of the CDR3 is TGTGCCAGCAGCTTTGACGGACAGATGGGTCAGCCCCAGCATTTT.

The table lists this clonotype with a few counts. The chain has TRBV6-2 or TRBV6-3 and TRBJ2-7, with a weak D call TRBD1 (6 bases). The V and J ends lost 6 bases and 2 bases respectively, with 11 bases between them. CDR1 is MNHEY, CDR2 SVGEGT, per germline. The CDR3 length is 13 residues. CDR3 sequence (DNA): TGTGCCAGCAGGGGGGACACCGCCTACGAGCAGTACTTC. This gives the protein CASRGDTAYEQYF.

A word on this clonotype: A much more abundant neighbour one base away suggests this may be a read error. Lacking the conserved final phenylalanine or tryptophan, this CDR3 likely reflects a read error. The chain has TRBV12-3 or TRBV12-4 and TRBJ1-1; D not resolved. The CDR3 length is 13 residues. V was trimmed by 8 bases and J by 1 base, leaving 11 bases between them. The CDR3 DNA sequence: TGTGCCAGCCGTAAGTTGGAGAACACTGAAGCTTTCCTT. This codes for CASRKLENTEAFL.

This clonotype has ten or more counts. The V gene is TRBV20-1, the J gene TRBJ2-3; 9 nucleotides align to TRBD2. This CDR3 is built from 15 residues. Germline assignment: CDR1 DFQATT and CDR2 SNEGSKA (reference sequence). The trim removed 1 base at V and 3 bases at J, leaving 5 bases unmatched. The CDR3 loop is CSARVSGRGTDTQYF. CDR3 nucleotides: TGCAGTGCTAGAGTTAGCGGGAGAGGGACAGATACGCAGTATTTT.

This clonotype was detected only a few times. The chain employs TRBV4-2 and TRBJ2-3, with 9 bases fitting TRBD1. The junction had 8 bases not matched to a gene; V was cut back by 0 bases and J by 1 base. CDR1 and CDR2 (germline): LGHNA, YNFKEQ. The CDR3 sequence is 18 residues long. DNA of the CDR3: TGTGCCAGCAGCCAAGATCCCTTGACAGGGGGAGGCACAGATACGCAGTATTTT. This translates into CASSQDPLTGGGTDTQYF.

This clonotype was counted many times. CDR3 nucleotides: TGTGCCAGCAGCTTAGTGGTCCGGGACAGGGTAAGGCGGGAGCAGTTCTTC. Its protein product is CASSLVVRDRVRREQFF. The chain links TRBV7-8 to TRBJ2-1, with 9 bases matching TRBD1. This CDR3 has 17 amino acids. V shed 1 base, J shed 10 bases, and the junction held 14 bases outside the gene matches. Germline V gene lookup returns CDR1 SGHVS and CDR2 FQNEAQ.

This chain joins TRBV27 and TRBJ1-6; TRBD1 might be the D (6 bases). The CDR3 totals 16 residues. Per germline, CDR1 MNHEY and CDR2 SMNVEV (reference sequence). Trimming cost V 3 bases and J 7 bases, with 16 bases left between them. DNA of the CDR3: TGTGCCAGCAGTTTCACCTACAGGGAGTTGAATTCACCCCTCCACTTT. Residues: CASSFTYRELNSPLHF.

This clonotype was detected many times. The chain carries TRBV28 and TRBJ2-5; D not resolved. The CDR3 extends over 15 amino acids. Germline assignment: CDR1 MDHEN and CDR2 SYDVKM. The germline V and J ends were trimmed by 5 bases and 5 bases, with 18 bases remaining between them. CDR3 residues: CASSVMLGFRETQYF. The CDR3 DNA reads as TGTGCCAGCAGTGTAATGCTGGGGTTTCGGGAGACCCAGTACTTC.

The chain combines TRBV3-1 with TRBJ1-2, with D perhaps TRBD1 (6 bases). Trimming took 4 bases from V and 5 from J, leaving 14 bases between them. Germline CDR1 reads LGHDT; CDR2 reads YNNKEL (reference sequence). The CDR3 sequence is 14 residues long. The CDR3 loop is CASSPVDRYYGYTF. The DNA of the CDR3 is TGTGCCAGCAGCCCAGTGGACAGATATTATGGCTACACCTTC. The whole variable domain, filled in from reference TRBV3-1 and TRBJ1-2, reads DTAVSQTPKYLVTQMGNDKSIKCEQNLGHDTMYWYKQDSKKFLKIMFSYNNKELIINETVPNRFSPKSPDKAHLNLHINSLELGDSAVYFCASSPVDRYYGYTFGSGTRLTVV.

This clonotype has a count of ten or more. This sequence joins TRBV7-2 and TRBJ1-3; the D is unclear. Trimming pared 0 bases from V and 2 bases from J, leaving 5 bases between. Germline V gene data show CDR1 as SGHTA and CDR2 as FQGNSA. The CDR3 is 14 amino acids. The CDR3 DNA follows: TGTGCCAGCAGCTTAGCTGGGGCTGGAAACACCATATATTTT. This codes for CASSLAGAGNTIYF.

This clonotype was picked up many times. The chain couples TRBV30 to TRBJ1-1, with TRBD1 matching over 7 bases. Germline CDR1 and CDR2: GTSNPN and SVGIG (reference sequence). Germline trimming cut 3 bases from V and 4 bases from J; bases unmatched to any gene: 2. This CDR3 region has 12 residues. The CDR3 DNA is TGTGCCTGGAGCAAGGGGGCCACTGAAGCTTTCTTT. Its translation: CAWSKGATEAFF.

This clonotype was detected ten times or more. The genes are TRBV13 and TRBJ2-1, with 12 bases that match TRBD2. Germline V lookup: CDR1 PRHDT, CDR2 FYEKMQ (reference sequence). CDR3 length: 14 residues. V was pared by 5 bases and J by 7 bases, with 3 bases of the junction left unmatched. This chain's CDR3 is CASSQGLAGNEQFF. The CDR3 bases are TGTGCCAGCAGCCAGGGACTAGCGGGTAATGAGCAGTTCTTC. Filled out from reference TRBV13 and TRBJ2-1, the complete variable domain reads AAGVIQSPRHLIKEKRETATLKCYPIPRHDTVYWYQQGPGQDPQFLISFYEKMQSDKGSIPDRFSAQQFSDYHSELNMSSLELGDSALYFCASSQGLAGNEQFFGPGTRLTVL.

In its sample, this clonotype was seen many times. This rearrangement joins TRBV18 to TRBJ2-4; weak D call: TRBD1 (6 bases). The CDR3 is made up of 13 amino acids. CDR1 is KGHSH and CDR2 is LQKENI in the germline V gene. V was cut by 0 bases and J by 8 bases, with 8 bases left in between. In DNA, the CDR3 is TGTGCCAGCTCACCACCGGGGGCGGACATTCAGTACTTC. Translation: CASSPPGADIQYF.